The next 20 T cell receptor beta chains were all read from a single sample in a study of T cell responses to AZD1222 COVID-19 vaccine. Clones were read by immunoSEQ multiplex PCR, and TCRdb kept only the in-frame ones, dropping some. There are around 94,000 clones in the sample; about 88% occur only once, and 3.7% lies in the top ten. Sequenced material: peripheral blood, taken on day 0 of AZD1222 vaccination. The receptors come from an adult in good health.

This chain connects TRBV18 to TRBJ2-7, with 9 positions matching TRBD2. J gave up 3 bases and V 3 bases, and 3 bases lay outside the gene matches. Germline V gene sequence: CDR1 KGHSH, CDR2 LQKENI. The CDR3 runs 14 residues. The CDR3 DNA follows: TGTGCCAGCTCACCCTCTAGCGGGGACTACGAGCAGTACTTC. It is translated as CASSPSSGDYEQYF.

The chain is built from TRBV10-3 and TRBJ1-1; D perhaps matches TRBD1 (5 bases). This CDR3 is built from 14 residues. Trimming left V 6 bases short and J 0 bases short, with 11 bases between. Germline loops: CDR1 ENHRY, CDR2 SYGVKD. Here the CDR3 reads CAISRTLMNTEAFF. The CDR3 DNA reads TGTGCCATCAGCCGGACACTCATGAACACTGAAGCTTTCTTT.

This chain links TRBV2 with TRBJ2-7; the D is unclear. The CDR3 sequence is 13 residues long. Looked up from germline, CDR1 is SNHLY and CDR2 is FYNNEI. V was pared by 8 bases and J by 2 bases, with 13 bases between. The DNA of the CDR3 is TGTGCCAGCTCTTGGGGTGCGGCCTACGAGCAGTACTTC. Translating gives CASSWGAAYEQYF.

This sequence joins TRBV4-1 and TRBJ1-1, with D possibly being TRBD1 (5 bases). Germline-derived CDR1 and CDR2 are MGHRA and YSYEKL. The length of the CDR3 is 15 residues. V was cut by 6 bases and J by 1 base, with 15 bases left in between. CDR3 amino acids: CASRGTGTANTEAFF. The DNA of the CDR3 is TGCGCCAGCAGGGGAACCGGGACTGCGAACACTGAAGCTTTCTTT.

The genes are TRBV11-2 and TRBJ2-7; D is unclear. The germline CDR1 and CDR2 sequences are SGHAT and FQNNGV. The CDR3 totals 13 residues. The V end was cut by 6 bases, the J end by 4 bases, with 13 bases between. CDR3 protein: CASRDPIKYEQYF. Here the CDR3 DNA reads TGTGCCAGCAGGGACCCAATTAAATACGAGCAGTACTTC. Drawing the rest from reference TRBV11-2 and TRBJ2-7, the complete variable domain is EAGVAQSPRYKIIEKRQSVAFWCNPISGHATLYWYQQILGQGPKLLIQFQNNGVVDDSQLPKDRFSAERLKGVDSTLKIQPAKLEDSAVYLCASRDPIKYEQYFGPGTRLTVT.

The chain has TRBV12-3 or TRBV12-4 and TRBJ1-6; D uncertain. Trimming removed 6 bases at V and 9 bases at J, with 12 bases between. CDR3 length: 13 amino acids. CDR3 loop: CASSPTWGSPLHF. CDR3 nucleotide sequence: TGTGCCAGCAGCCCCACCTGGGGTTCACCCCTCCACTTT.

This clone showed up just once. V usage is TRBV2 and J usage is TRBJ1-2, with 8 bases matching TRBD1. The ends lost 7 bases at V and 4 bases at J; junction bases unmatched: 8. CDR1 is SNHLY, CDR2 FYNNEI, per germline. This CDR3 contains 14 residues. The CDR3 region is CASTPTGVGYGYTF. CDR3 coding DNA: TGTGCCAGCACCCCGACAGGGGTAGGCTATGGCTACACCTTC.

This clone was detected only once. This chain uses TRBV27 with TRBJ1-1, with 10 positions matching TRBD1. Losses at the gene ends were 5 bases for V and 5 bases for J; bases not matched to a gene: 5. Germline V gene sequence: CDR1 MNHEY, CDR2 SMNVEV (reference sequence). The CDR3 extends over 14 amino acids. The CDR3 spells CASSLDRGRTEAFF. The CDR3 bases are TGTGCCAGCAGTCTCGACAGGGGGCGAACTGAAGCTTTCTTT.

The chain recombines TRBV7-2 with TRBJ1-2; no definite D call. V was trimmed by 2 bases and J by 5 bases, leaving 18 bases between them. This CDR3 spans 16 amino acids. Germline CDR1 SGHTA, CDR2 FQGNSA. DNA for the CDR3: TGTGCCAGCAGCTTACCGAACCCCACTTCAATTTATGGCTACACCTTC. Translating gives CASSLPNPTSIYGYTF.

The gene calls are TRBV4-1 and TRBJ1-2; 7 bases are a match to TRBD1. The CDR3 spans 13 residues. The germline V gene has CDR1 MGHRA and CDR2 YSYEKL. J was trimmed by 11 bases and V by 2 bases; bases with no gene match: 8. The CDR3 sequence is CASSQFLDRLYTF. The DNA of the CDR3 is TGCGCCAGCAGCCAATTTTTGGACAGGTTGTACACCTTC.

The chain has TRBV3-1 (or the pseudogene TRBV3-2) and TRBJ1-1, with no clear D. The germline V gene has CDR1 LGHDT and CDR2 YNNKEL (reference sequence). The V end was cut by 4 bases, the J end by 2 bases, with 2 bases between. CDR3 length: 11 amino acids. CDR3 nucleotides: TGTGCCAGCAGCCTCAACACTGAAGCTTTCTTT. Encoded protein: CASSLNTEAFF.

The genes are TRBV18 and TRBJ2-3, with D perhaps TRBD2 (5 bases). Germline V gene lookup returns CDR1 KGHSH and CDR2 LQKENI. V gave up 1 base and J gave up 2 bases, with 10 bases separating them. The CDR3 runs to 15 residues. The CDR3 bases are TGTGCCAGCTCACCACTCCTAGCCAACACAGATACGCAGTATTTT. This translates into CASSPLLANTDTQYF.

This sequence joins TRBV5-6 and TRBJ2-5; TRBD1 or TRBD2 may be the D gene (5 bases each). The CDR3 covers 15 residues. Germline V lookup: CDR1 SGHDT, CDR2 YYEEEE. V lost 0 bases to trimming and J lost 3 bases, with 12 bases between them. The CDR3 is CASSLEGTSEETQYF. The CDR3 region has the DNA TGTGCCAGCAGCTTGGAAGGGACCTCTGAAGAGACCCAGTACTTC.

This chain's CDR3 is CASSQFYRENTEAFF. CDR3 sequence (DNA): TGCGCCAGCAGCCAGTTCTACAGGGAGAACACTGAAGCTTTCTTT. V gene TRBV4-1 combines with J gene TRBJ1-1; maybe TRBD1 (6 bases). The CDR3 spans 15 residues. The germline CDR1 and CDR2 sequences are MGHRA and YSYEKL. Trimming took off 3 bases at V and 1 base at J, with 12 bases between the two ends.

The V call is TRBV6-6, the J call TRBJ2-7; D possibly corresponds to TRBD2 (7 bases). Trimming removed 5 bases at V and 1 base at J, with 21 bases between. CDR1 is MNHNY and CDR2 is SVGAGI in the germline V gene (reference sequence). The CDR3 totals 17 residues. The CDR3: CASSRSRGGGNSYEQYF. The CDR3 DNA reads as TGTGCCAGCAGTCGGTCTCGGGGAGGGGGGAATTCCTACGAGCAGTACTTC.

The CDR3 bases are TGTGCCAGCAGTAATTCTGGGGGCAGAGAAGCTTTCTTT. Translated: CASSNSGGREAFF. The rearrangement joins TRBV6-5 to TRBJ1-1, with D possibly TRBD1 on 6 matching bases. Looked up from germline, CDR1 is MNHEY and CDR2 is SVGAGI. The CDR3 contains 13 residues. Between the trimmed V and J ends, which lost 5 bases and 8 bases, there was a span of 15 bases.

The rearrangement joins TRBV11-2 to TRBJ2-3; 11 bases line up with TRBD2. Germline V gene lookup returns CDR1 SGHAT and CDR2 FQNNGV. This CDR3 comprises 18 residues. V dropped 2 bases and J dropped 4; count of bases not matched to a gene: 11. CDR3 loop: CASSLLSSGGPHPDTQYF. In DNA form, the CDR3 reads TGTGCCAGCAGCTTATTGTCTAGCGGGGGGCCTCACCCAGATACGCAGTATTTT.

This chain connects TRBV5-1 to TRBJ1-4; 7 nucleotides line up with TRBD1. Trimming at V came to 0 bases and at J to 7 bases, leaving 6 bases not matched to a gene. Germline-derived CDR1 and CDR2 are SGHRS and YFSETQ. The CDR3 runs 15 residues. The CDR3 DNA follows: TGCGCCAGCAGCTTGGGACAGGGTGATAGTGAAAAACTGTTTTTT. Protein product: CASSLGQGDSEKLFF.

A few counts support this clone. This rearrangement joins TRBV3-1 (or the pseudogene TRBV3-2) to TRBJ1-1; D ambiguous. Trimming took off 11 bases at V and 1 base at J, with 14 bases between the two ends. From germline, CDR1 is LGHDT and CDR2 YNNKEL (reference sequence). This CDR3 is 13 amino acids long. CDR3 in DNA: TGTGCCGGAGCCGACAAGTGGAACACTGAAGCTTTCTTT. This sequence encodes CAGADKWNTEAFF.

The chain couples TRBV28 to TRBJ2-3; TRBD2 is a possible D gene (5 bases). In germline, CDR1 is MDHEN, CDR2 SYDVKM. The V and J ends lost 3 bases and 3 bases respectively, with 7 bases between them. CDR3 length: 13 amino acids. The CDR3 coding sequence is TGTGCCAGCAGTTTCGGGGAAACAGATACGCAGTATTTT. Its translation: CASSFGETDTQYF.